This T cell receptor (beta chain) was recovered during a study of cytomegalovirus exposure and HLA in healthy donors. Overall study findings and caveats: CMV serostatus stood as the only immune exposure information on hand.

Germline CDR1 is SGHVS and CDR2 is FNYEAQ. The CDR3 covers 15 residues. The V end was cut by 1 base, the J end by 4 bases, with 10 bases between. The PCR employed 60 Vbeta primers together with 13 Jbeta primers. The repertoire was sequenced with immunoSEQ multiplex PCR; TCRdb's copy has only in-frame clones and lacks some. Of roughly 190,000 clones listed, roughly 86% were seen once; the top ten hold roughly 1.9%. As to this clone: No antigen is known for it.

Sequencing was carried out using PBMCs. The sequence was obtained from a woman in her late teens or twenties in good health and CMV-seronegative. The chain is built from TRBV7-6 and TRBJ2-2; tentatively, D is TRBD1 (6 bases). DNA of the CDR3: TGTGCCAGCAGCTTAGGGGCAGGGGTCACCGGGGAGCTGTTTTTT. It translates to CASSLGAGVTGELFF.